This T cell receptor beta chain was sequenced during a study of cytomegalovirus exposure and HLA in healthy donors. General study results and limits: Analysis was carried out at a later point, and it linked a missense DCLRE1C variant to TCR beta V- and J-gene trimming. Analysis performed later found more than 15,000 TCR beta sequences associated with HLA alleles at 0.05 false discovery rate.

On this clone itself: Its matching antigen is unknown.

Germline CDR1 and CDR2: LNHDA and SQIVND (reference sequence). Trimming left V 3 bases short and J 7 bases short, with 9 bases between. The CDR3 consists of 13 residues. This PCR relied on a set of 60 Vbeta primers and 13 Jbeta primers. The table came from immunoSEQ multiplex PCR; TCRdb's copy has only in-frame clones and leaves some out. The table has roughly 160,000 clones, approximately 80% seen once. The donors comprised healthy bone marrow donors. This rearrangement joins TRBV19 to TRBJ2-2; D is perhaps TRBD2 (5 bases). The source material was PBMCs. The TCR comes from a male donor in good health and CMV-seronegative. The CDR3 DNA reads as TGTGCCAGTAGTATCGCGGGCCACGGGGAGCTGTTTTTT. The encoded protein is CASSIAGHGELFF. Full variable domain (remainder filled in from reference TRBV19 and TRBJ2-2): DGGITQSPKYLFRKEGQNVTLSCEQNLNHDAMYWYRQDPGQGLRLIYYSQIVNDFQKGDIAEGYSVSREKKESFPLTVTSAQKNPTAFYLCASSIAGHGELFFGEGSRLTVL.